These T cell receptor beta chains were read from a single sample in a study of blood T cell repertoires in COVID-19. Sequencing used immunoSEQ multiplex PCR; TCRdb keeps in-frame clones, though not all of them. The sample holds about 250,000 clones; around 85% are singletons and the top ten take 8.9%. The specimen was peripheral blood. The receptors originated from an elderly man with acute or convalescent COVID-19. Each CDR3 is given with its conserved first and last residue. D genes are given only for firm matches. Some rows have no size entry. The others give once, few or many, or a class for an expanded clone.

>TRBV6-6|.|TRBJ1-2|.
TGTGCCAGCAGTACTTACAGTAACTATGGCTACACCTTC
CASSTYSNYGYTF
>TRBV6-5|.|TRBJ1-2|.
TGTGCCAGCAGTTACGTCGGGGGGCCTAACTATGGCTACACCTTC
CASSYVGGPNYGYTF
>TRBV18|.|TRBJ1-2|.
TGTGCCAGCTCACCACAGGGGTCGAGGGGCTACACCTTC
CASSPQGSRGYTF
>TRBV10-3|TRBD1|TRBJ1-1|.
TGTGCCATCAGTGGGGACAGAGGGGCCACTGAAGCTTTCTTT
CAISGDRGATEAFF
>TRBV6-1|TRBD1|TRBJ2-1|.
TGTGCCAGCAGTGAGGACAGGGGGCGCATCCACAATGAGCAGTTCTTC
CASSEDRGRIHNEQFF
>TRBV28|.|TRBJ1-6|.
TGTGCCAGCAGTCCACCCTGGAGCTCCTATAATTCACCCCTCCACTTT
CASSPPWSSYNSPLHF
>TRBV20-1|.|TRBJ1-2|.
TGCAGTGCCGCTAACTATGGCTACACCTTC
CSAANYGYTF
>TRBV4-1|TRBD1|TRBJ1-2|.
TGCGCCAGCAGCCAAGTAATAGTAGAGATAAAGGGACAGAACTATGGCTACACCTTC
CASSQVIVEIKGQNYGYTF
>TRBV5-1|TRBD1|TRBJ1-4|.
TGCGCCAGCAGCTTGGAGGGGGCACCTAATGAAAAACTGTTTTTT
CASSLEGAPNEKLFF
>TRBV2|.|TRBJ2-1|.
TGTGCCAGCAGGGAACGGGACATCAAGGCTGAGCAGTTCTTC
CASRERDIKAEQFF
>TRBV4-1|.|TRBJ1-2|.
TGCGCCAGCAGCCATTCGGGGGAAGGCTACACCTTC
CASSHSGEGYTF
>TRBV24-1|.|TRBJ2-2|.
TGTGCCACCAGTGACTCCCGACAGGTCTACACCGGGGAGCTGTTTTTT
CATSDSRQVYTGELFF
>TRBV5-1|TRBD2|TRBJ2-5|.
TGCGCCAGCAGCCTCGGGACAGCGGGAGGGCCGATTGGGGAGACCCAGTACTTC
CASSLGTAGGPIGETQYF
>TRBV3-1/TRBV3-2|.|TRBJ2-7|few
TGTGCCAGCAGCCAAGCAGGATCCTACGAGCAGTACTTC
CASSQAGSYEQYF
>TRBV4-1|.|TRBJ1-2|.
TGCGCCAGCAGCCATGAGAAGGGGCGGAGGGGAGGTGGCTACACCTTC
CASSHEKGRRGGGYTF
>TRBV27|TRBD2|TRBJ2-1|few
TGTGCCAGCAGTTTTGAAAACTCGGCTAGCGGCTATTACAATGAGCAGTTCTTC
CASSFENSASGYYNEQFF
>TRBV7-2|TRBD1|TRBJ1-5|.
TGTGCCAGCAGCCCCCGGACAGGGCGTTCAGGGCAGCCCCAGCATTTT
CASSPRTGRSGQPQHF
>TRBV5-1|TRBD1|TRBJ1-5|.
TGCGCCAGCAGCTCGGGACAGCCAGGCAATCAGCCCCAGCATTTT
CASSSGQPGNQPQHF
>TRBV5-1|.|TRBJ2-1|.
TGCGCCAGCAGCCAGACTAGTGAGCAGTTCTTC
CASSQTSEQFF
>TRBV9|TRBD2|TRBJ2-1|.
TGTGCCAGCAGCGTCTCTAGCGGCAATGAGCAGTTCTTC
CASSVSSGNEQFF
>TRBV18|TRBD1|TRBJ1-6|once
TGTGCCAGCTCACCAATTATAGTTACGGGACAGAATTCACCCCTCCACTTT
CASSPIIVTGQNSPLHF